One and the same sample provided the 22 T cell receptor beta chains below, sequenced in a study of early T cells in non-severe SARS-CoV-2 infection. From the 5' RACE reads, TCRdb called clonotypes with MiXCR, one entry per CDR3 protein. The sample lists roughly 80,000 distinct CDR3 sequences; about 14% were seen once. Sequencing was carried out using whole blood. The receptors here all came from an adult who was a healthcare worker with PCR-confirmed SARS-CoV-2 infection or an uninfected control (not recorded which).

The genes are TRBV7-9 and TRBJ1-1, with D uncertain. The CDR3 consists of 12 residues. Germline loops: CDR1 SEHNR, CDR2 FQNEAQ (reference sequence). Between the trimmed V and J ends, which lost 5 bases and 7 bases, there was a span of 11 bases. The CDR3: CASSLDLGEAFF. The CDR3 DNA sequence: TGTGCCAGCAGCCTGGACTTGGGTGAAGCTTTCTTT.

This clonotype was found many times. The V and J genes are TRBV20-1 and TRBJ2-5; D may be TRBD1 (5 bases). The V end was cut by 0 bases, the J end by 3 bases, with 20 bases between. CDR3 size: 17 residues. The germline CDR1 and CDR2 sequences are DFQATT and SNEGSKA (reference sequence). The CDR3 DNA reads as TGCAGTGCTAGAGAGTCTCTCAGGCAGGGCCCCAAAGAGACCCAGTACTTC. Protein: CSARESLRQGPKETQYF.

The sample holds many counts of this clonotype. The gene calls are TRBV5-6 and TRBJ2-1; D is unclear. V gave up 1 base and J gave up 8 bases, with 7 bases separating them. Germline-derived CDR1 and CDR2 are SGHDT and YYEEEE. CDR3 length equals 12 residues. Here the CDR3 reads CASSLRRHEQFF. CDR3 sequence (DNA): TGTGCCAGCAGCTTGCGCAGGCATGAGCAGTTCTTC.

V usage is TRBV30 and J usage is TRBJ1-2, with 11 bases identical to TRBD1. The CDR3 contains 15 residues. Per germline, CDR1 GTSNPN and CDR2 SVGIG (reference sequence). Trimming removed 3 bases from V and 4 bases from J; junction bases left unmatched: 7. The CDR3 bases are TGTGCCTGGAGCGGACCGGGACAGGGGGGCTATGGCTACACCTTC. As protein: CAWSGPGQGGYGYTF.

The table lists this clonotype with a few counts. The chain employs TRBV9 and TRBJ1-4, with 8 positions matching TRBD1. V shed 4 bases and J 6 bases; nucleotides not matched to a gene: 5. CDR3 length: 14 amino acids. Germline V gene data show CDR1 as SGDLS and CDR2 as YYNGEE. The CDR3 reads CASSPTGVDEKLFF. In nucleotides, the CDR3 is TGTGCCAGCAGCCCGACAGGGGTGGATGAAAAACTGTTTTTT.

The J gene is TRBJ1-2, the V gene TRBV2; D may be TRBD1 (6 bases). Trimming removed 8 bases at V and 1 base at J, with 11 bases between. The CDR3 runs 13 residues. Germline CDR1 SNHLY, CDR2 FYNNEI. In nucleotides, the CDR3 is TGTGCCAGCCGACAGGATGATAACTATGGCTACACCTTC. Amino acid sequence: CASRQDDNYGYTF. Full variable domain (remainder filled in from reference TRBV2 and TRBJ1-2): EPEVTQTPSHQVTQMGQEVILRCVPISNHLYFYWYRQILGQKVEFLVSFYNNEISEKSEIFDDQFSVERPDGSNFTLKIRSTKLEDSAMYFCASRQDDNYGYTFGSGTRLTVV.

In this sample, this clonotype turned up many times. The chain has TRBV13 and TRBJ1-5; possibly TRBD1 for D (5 bases). Germline assignment: CDR1 PRHDT and CDR2 FYEKMQ (reference sequence). V was cut by 0 bases and J by 0 bases, with 6 bases left in between. The CDR3 covers 15 residues. CDR3 nucleotides: TGTGCCAGCAGCTTAGGGGGGACTAGCAATCAGCCCCAGCATTTT. Residues: CASSLGGTSNQPQHF.

In this sample, this clonotype turned up many times. The chain recombines TRBV7-2 with TRBJ1-5; TRBD1 agrees at 8 bases. Germline V gives CDR1 SGHTA, CDR2 FQGNSA. The CDR3 runs 15 residues. The junction had 8 bases not matched to a gene; V was cut back by 7 bases and J by 3 bases. The DNA for the CDR3 is TGTGCCAGCACCATACGGACAGGGCTCAATCAGCCCCAGCATTTT. It yields the protein CASTIRTGLNQPQHF.

There are many counts of this clonotype. V and J are TRBV20-1 and TRBJ1-2; D gene ambiguous. V was clipped by 0 bases and J by 2 bases, with 13 bases between them. This CDR3 is built from 15 residues. The V gene's germline CDR1 is DFQATT and CDR2 SNEGSKA (reference sequence). CDR3 loop: CSARDPARGNYGYTF. The CDR3 DNA reads TGCAGTGCTAGAGATCCGGCTCGAGGAAACTATGGCTACACCTTC.

The chain carries TRBV9 and TRBJ2-6; weak D call: TRBD1 (6 bases). Germline CDR1 is SGDLS and CDR2 is YYNGEE. The CDR3 has 15 amino acids. V was clipped by 4 bases and J by 2 bases, with 10 bases between them. This chain's CDR3 is CASSIQGTGANVLTF. In DNA form, the CDR3 reads TGTGCCAGCAGCATACAGGGTACTGGGGCCAACGTCCTGACTTTC.

This clonotype occurred a few times. The chain is built from TRBV6-6 and TRBJ2-3; 12 bases are shared with TRBD2. Germline V gene lookup returns CDR1 MNHNY and CDR2 SVGAGI (reference sequence). V shed 0 bases and J 3 bases; nucleotides not matched to a gene: 4. The CDR3 is made up of 17 amino acids. The CDR3 nucleotides are TGTGCCAGCAGTTACTCCCTAGCGGGGGGGCTAACAGATACGCAGTATTTT. Amino acids: CASSYSLAGGLTDTQYF.

The chain joins TRBV12-3 or TRBV12-4 to TRBJ1-2, with D maybe TRBD1 (6 bases). With 6 bases removed from V and 8 bases from J, the gap between germline ends came to 16 bases. The CDR3 sequence is 13 residues long. The CDR3 bases are TGTGCCAGCAGCCCCTGGACAGCAGAGGGCTACACCTTC. Translating gives CASSPWTAEGYTF.

A few counts support this clonotype. The chain joins TRBV19 to TRBJ1-2; D is ambiguous. Trimming pared 7 bases from V and 0 bases from J, leaving 12 bases between. Germline assignment: CDR1 LNHDA and CDR2 SQIVND (reference sequence). The CDR3 is 14 amino acids. CDR3 nucleotide sequence: TGTGCCAGTACCCCGATAGGAGCTAACTATGGCTACACCTTC. Its translation is CASTPIGANYGYTF.

This clonotype turned up a few times. V usage is TRBV10-3 and J usage is TRBJ2-2, with D possibly matching TRBD1 (5 bases). Between the trimmed V and J ends, which lost 4 bases and 1 base, there was a span of 10 bases. The CDR3 is 15 residues long. The germline V gene has CDR1 ENHRY and CDR2 SYGVKD. CDR3 in amino acids: CAISGNRLNTGELFF. The DNA for the CDR3 is TGTGCCATCAGTGGTAACAGGTTGAACACCGGGGAGCTGTTTTTT.

This clonotype was detected only a few times. The chain uses TRBV5-4 and TRBJ2-1, with 9 nucleotides matching TRBD2. From germline, CDR1 is SGHNT and CDR2 YYREEE (reference sequence). The ends lost 0 bases at V and 2 bases at J; junction bases unmatched: 9. The CDR3 sequence is 18 residues long. The CDR3 DNA sequence: TGTGCCAGCAGCTTGGGACGAGGGGCGGGAGGGGCCTACAATGAGCAGTTCTTC. Its translation is CASSLGRGAGGAYNEQFF.

This clonotype was seen more than once but under ten times. The gene calls are TRBV15 and TRBJ1-2; D might be TRBD1 (5 bases). The germline V gene encodes CDR1 LNHNV and CDR2 YYDKDF (reference sequence). Trimming stripped 4 bases from V and 2 bases from J, with 17 bases between. CDR3 length: 16 residues. The CDR3 protein is CATSITGGVSNYGYTF. CDR3 sequence (DNA): TGTGCCACCAGCATCACCGGGGGGGTTTCGAACTATGGCTACACCTTC.

V usage is TRBV28 and J usage is TRBJ2-7; D is possibly TRBD2 (7 bases). Trimming removed 9 bases from V and 4 bases from J, with 19 bases in between. CDR1 is MDHEN and CDR2 is SYDVKM in the germline V gene. This CDR3 contains 14 residues. The CDR3 is CASRGGGVRYEQYF. In DNA, the CDR3 is TGTGCCAGTCGAGGGGGAGGGGTACGATACGAGCAGTACTTC.

This clonotype was found many times. CDR3 region: CASTPRTGPLPPLRGYTF. DNA of the CDR3: TGTGCCAGTACTCCTCGGACAGGGCCGCTCCCTCCTCTTCGGGGCTACACCTTC. V gene TRBV19 combines with J gene TRBJ1-2; 8 positions match TRBD1. The V gene's germline CDR1 is LNHDA and CDR2 SQIVND (reference sequence). This CDR3 has 18 amino acids. Trimming took 7 bases from V and 8 from J; bases not matched to a gene: 24.

This clonotype was found a few times. The CDR3 loop is CASTEAYEQYF. DNA of the CDR3: TGTGCCAGCACTGAGGCCTACGAGCAGTACTTC. The chain recombines TRBV2 with TRBJ2-7, with no clear D. Germline loops: CDR1 SNHLY, CDR2 FYNNEI. The CDR3 has 11 residues. V gave up 7 bases and J gave up 2 bases, with 6 bases separating them.

Only a few counts were recorded for this clonotype. The J gene is TRBJ2-2, the V gene TRBV28, with 7 bases matching TRBD1. V lost 5 bases to trimming and J lost 4 bases; unmatched junction nucleotides: 7. CDR3 length equals 15 residues. Germline CDR1 reads MDHEN; CDR2 reads SYDVKM. The CDR3 sequence: CASSLRTGLTGELFF. In DNA form, the CDR3 reads TGTGCCAGCAGTCTGAGGACAGGTCTCACCGGGGAGCTGTTTTTT.

This clonotype was found a few times. V usage is TRBV6-4 and J usage is TRBJ1-6; D gene unclear. The V end lost 6 bases, the J end lost 7 bases, and 13 bases lay between the germline ends. The CDR3 runs to 14 residues. Germline V gene data show CDR1 as MRHNA and CDR2 as SNTAGT. The CDR3 DNA sequence: TGTGCCAGCAGCGAGGGAAACGGAAATTCACCCCTCCACTTT. This codes for CASSEGNGNSPLHF.

J is TRBJ1-2 and V is TRBV5-1; 7 bases align to TRBD1. CDR1 and CDR2 from the germline V gene are SGHRS and YFSETQ. V trimming: 6 bases; J trimming: 3 bases; junction bases outside the gene matches: 2. The CDR3 is 12 amino acids. The CDR3 region is CASTGQDYGYTF. CDR3 nucleotide sequence: TGCGCCAGCACCGGACAGGACTATGGCTACACCTTC.